The source of this TCR beta chain is a study of cytomegalovirus exposure and HLA in healthy donors. General study points: Another analysis was done later, and it associated 17,000 or so TCR beta sequences with HLA alleles at 0.05 false discovery rate.

The CDR3 loop spans 13 amino acids. Looked up from germline, CDR1 is SGDLS and CDR2 is YYNGEE. The V gene lost 3 bases and the J gene lost 2 bases, with 7 bases spanning the gap. About this clone itself: Its antigen is currently unknown.

Donors were ostensibly healthy at sampling, although undocumented immune exposures were probable. The PCR contained 60 Vbeta and 13 Jbeta primers. The data were produced by immunoSEQ multiplex PCR, yet TCRdb's version contains in-frame clones alone and is incomplete. The data hold about 65,000 clones, with around four fifths observed a single time. This chain connects TRBV9 to TRBJ2-3; D call uncertain. Sample: PBMCs. This clonotype originated in a woman in her thirties in good health and CMV-seronegative. The DNA for the CDR3 is TGTGCCAGCAGCGAGCTGTACACAGATACGCAGTATTTT. It codes for CASSELYTDTQYF.